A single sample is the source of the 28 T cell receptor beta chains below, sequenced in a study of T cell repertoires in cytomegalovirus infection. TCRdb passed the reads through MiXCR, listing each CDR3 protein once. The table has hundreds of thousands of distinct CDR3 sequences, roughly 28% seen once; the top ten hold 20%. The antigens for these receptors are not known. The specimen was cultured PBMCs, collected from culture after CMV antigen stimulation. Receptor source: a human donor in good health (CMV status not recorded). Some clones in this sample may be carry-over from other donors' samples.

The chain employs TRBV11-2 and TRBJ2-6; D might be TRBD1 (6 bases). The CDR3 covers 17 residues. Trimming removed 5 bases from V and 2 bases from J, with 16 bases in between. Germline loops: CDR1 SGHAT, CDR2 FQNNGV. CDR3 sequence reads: CASSGYRVNAGANVLTF. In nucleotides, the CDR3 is TGTGCCAGCAGCGGCTACAGGGTTAACGCTGGGGCCAACGTCCTGACTTTC. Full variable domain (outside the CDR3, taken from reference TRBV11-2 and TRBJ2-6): EAGVAQSPRYKIIEKRQSVAFWCNPISGHATLYWYQQILGQGPKLLIQFQNNGVVDDSQLPKDRFSAERLKGVDSTLKIQPAKLEDSAVYLCASSGYRVNAGANVLTFGAGSRLTVL.

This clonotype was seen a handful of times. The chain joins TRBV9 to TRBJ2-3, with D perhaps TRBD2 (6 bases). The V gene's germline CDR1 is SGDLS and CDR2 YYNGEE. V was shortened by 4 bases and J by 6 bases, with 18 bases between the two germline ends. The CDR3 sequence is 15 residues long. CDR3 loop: CASSPEGLIKDTQYF. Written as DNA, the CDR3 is TGTGCCAGCAGCCCTGAGGGACTCATCAAGGATACGCAGTATTTT.

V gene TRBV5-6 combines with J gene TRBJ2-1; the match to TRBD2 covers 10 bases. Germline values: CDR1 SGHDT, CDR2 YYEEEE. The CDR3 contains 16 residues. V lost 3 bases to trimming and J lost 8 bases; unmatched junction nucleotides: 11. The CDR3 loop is CASSYTGLAGDDEQFF. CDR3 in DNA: TGTGCCAGCAGCTACACCGGCCTAGCGGGAGACGATGAGCAGTTCTTC.

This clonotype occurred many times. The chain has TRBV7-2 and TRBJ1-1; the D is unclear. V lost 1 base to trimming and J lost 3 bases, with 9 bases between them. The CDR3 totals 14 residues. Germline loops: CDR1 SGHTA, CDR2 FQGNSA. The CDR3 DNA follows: TGTGCCAGCAGCTTAGTGTCCGGGGACACTGAAGCTTTCTTT. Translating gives CASSLVSGDTEAFF.

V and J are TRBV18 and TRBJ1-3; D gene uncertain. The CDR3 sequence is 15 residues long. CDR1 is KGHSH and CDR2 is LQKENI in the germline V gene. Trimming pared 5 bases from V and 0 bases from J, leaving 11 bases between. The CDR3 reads CASSTDGFSGNTIYF. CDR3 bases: TGTGCCAGCTCAACGGACGGATTCTCTGGAAACACCATATATTTT.

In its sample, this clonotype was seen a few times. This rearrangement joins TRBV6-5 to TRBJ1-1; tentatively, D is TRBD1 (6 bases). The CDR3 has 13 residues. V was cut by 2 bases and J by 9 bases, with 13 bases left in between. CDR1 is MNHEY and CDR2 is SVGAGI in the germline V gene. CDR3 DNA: TGTGCCAGCAGTTACCAACCGGACAGACAAGCTTTCTTT. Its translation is CASSYQPDRQAFF.

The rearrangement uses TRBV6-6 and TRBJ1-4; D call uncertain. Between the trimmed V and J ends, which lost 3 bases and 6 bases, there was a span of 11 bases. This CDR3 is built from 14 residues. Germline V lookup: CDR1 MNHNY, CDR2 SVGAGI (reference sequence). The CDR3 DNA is TGTGCCAGCAGTTATCGGGCGGCTTATGAAAAACTGTTTTTT. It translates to CASSYRAAYEKLFF.

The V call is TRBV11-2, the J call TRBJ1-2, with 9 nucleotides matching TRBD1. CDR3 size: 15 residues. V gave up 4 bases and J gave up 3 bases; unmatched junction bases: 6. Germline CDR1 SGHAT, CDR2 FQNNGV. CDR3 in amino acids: CASSSPGQGYYGYTF. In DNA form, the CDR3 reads TGTGCCAGCAGCTCGCCGGGACAGGGATACTATGGCTACACCTTC.

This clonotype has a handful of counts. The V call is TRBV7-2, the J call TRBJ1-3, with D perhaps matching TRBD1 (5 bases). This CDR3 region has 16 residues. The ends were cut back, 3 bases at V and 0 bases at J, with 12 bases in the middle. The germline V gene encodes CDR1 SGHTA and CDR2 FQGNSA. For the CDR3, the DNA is TGTGCCAGCAGCTTTACCGGGACTAGCTCTGGAAACACCATATATTTT. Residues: CASSFTGTSSGNTIYF. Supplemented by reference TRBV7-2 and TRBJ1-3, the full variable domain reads GAGVSQSPSNKVTEKGKDVELRCDPISGHTALYWYRQSLGQGLEFLIYFQGNSAPDKSGLPSDRFSAERTGGSVSTLTIQRTQQEDSAVYLCASSFTGTSSGNTIYFGEGSWLTVV.

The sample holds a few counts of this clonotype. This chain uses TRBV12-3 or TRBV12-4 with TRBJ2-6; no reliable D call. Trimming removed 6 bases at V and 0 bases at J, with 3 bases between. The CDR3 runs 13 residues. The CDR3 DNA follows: TGTGCCAGCAGCACCTCTGGGGCCAACGTCCTGACTTTC. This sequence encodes CASSTSGANVLTF.

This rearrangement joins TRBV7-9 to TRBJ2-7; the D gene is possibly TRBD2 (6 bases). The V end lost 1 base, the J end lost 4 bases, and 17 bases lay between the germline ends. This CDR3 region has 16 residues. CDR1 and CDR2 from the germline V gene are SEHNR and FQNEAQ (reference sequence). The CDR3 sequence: CASSLVAGWGDYEQYF. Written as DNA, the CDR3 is TGTGCCAGCAGCTTAGTAGCCGGCTGGGGGGATTACGAGCAGTACTTC. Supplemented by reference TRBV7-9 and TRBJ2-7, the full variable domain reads DTGVSQNPRHKITKRGQNVTFRCDPISEHNRLYWYRQTLGQGPEFLTYFQNEAQLEKSRLLSDRFSAERPKGSFSTLEIQRTEQGDSAMYLCASSLVAGWGDYEQYFGPGTRLTVT.

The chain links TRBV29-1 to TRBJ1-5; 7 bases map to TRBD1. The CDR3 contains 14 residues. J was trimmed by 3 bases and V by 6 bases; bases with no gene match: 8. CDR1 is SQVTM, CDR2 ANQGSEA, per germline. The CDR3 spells CSVSPTGVNQPQHF. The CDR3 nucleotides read TGCAGCGTAAGTCCCACAGGGGTCAATCAGCCCCAGCATTTT. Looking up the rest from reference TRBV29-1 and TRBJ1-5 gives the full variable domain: SAVISQKPSRDICQRGTSLTIQCQVDSQVTMMFWYRQQPGQSLTLIATANQGSEATYESGFVIDKFPISRPNLTFSTLTVSNMSPEDSSIYLCSVSPTGVNQPQHFGDGTRLSIL.

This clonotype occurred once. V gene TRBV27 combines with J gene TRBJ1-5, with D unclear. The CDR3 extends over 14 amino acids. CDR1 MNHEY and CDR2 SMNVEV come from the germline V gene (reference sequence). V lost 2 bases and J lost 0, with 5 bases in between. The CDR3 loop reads CASSLNLSNQPQHF. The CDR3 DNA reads TGTGCCAGCAGTTTAAACCTTAGCAATCAGCCCCAGCATTTT.

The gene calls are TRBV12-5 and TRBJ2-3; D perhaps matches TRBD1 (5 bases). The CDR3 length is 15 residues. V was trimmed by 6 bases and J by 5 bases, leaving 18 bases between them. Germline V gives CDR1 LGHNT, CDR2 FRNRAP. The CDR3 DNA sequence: TGTGCTAGTGGCCGCGGACATGATATGGGAGATACGCAGTATTTT. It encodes CASGRGHDMGDTQYF. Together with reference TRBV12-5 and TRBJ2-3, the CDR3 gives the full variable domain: DARVTQTPRHKVTEMGQEVTMRCQPILGHNTVFWYRQTMMQGLELLAYFRNRAPLDDSGMPKDRFSAEMPDATLATLKIQPSEPRDSAVYFCASGRGHDMGDTQYFGPGTRLTVL.

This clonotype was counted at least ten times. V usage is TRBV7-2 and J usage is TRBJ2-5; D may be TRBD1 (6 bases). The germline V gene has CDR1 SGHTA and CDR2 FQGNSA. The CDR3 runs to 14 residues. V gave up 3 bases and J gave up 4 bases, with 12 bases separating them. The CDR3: CASSFTGSGETQYF. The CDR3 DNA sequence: TGTGCCAGCAGCTTTACAGGGTCGGGAGAGACCCAGTACTTC.

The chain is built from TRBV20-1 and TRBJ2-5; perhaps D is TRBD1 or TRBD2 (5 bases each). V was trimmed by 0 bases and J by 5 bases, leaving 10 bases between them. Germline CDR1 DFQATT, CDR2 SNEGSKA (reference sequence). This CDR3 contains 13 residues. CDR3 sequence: CSARDRDGETQYF. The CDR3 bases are TGCAGTGCTAGAGACAGGGACGGGGAGACCCAGTACTTC.

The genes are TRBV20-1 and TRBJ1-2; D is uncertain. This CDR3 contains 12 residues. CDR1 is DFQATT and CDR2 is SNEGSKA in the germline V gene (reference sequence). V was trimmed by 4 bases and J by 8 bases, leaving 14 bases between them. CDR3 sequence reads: CSATDGEEGYTF. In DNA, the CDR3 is TGCAGTGCTACGGACGGAGAGGAGGGCTACACCTTC.

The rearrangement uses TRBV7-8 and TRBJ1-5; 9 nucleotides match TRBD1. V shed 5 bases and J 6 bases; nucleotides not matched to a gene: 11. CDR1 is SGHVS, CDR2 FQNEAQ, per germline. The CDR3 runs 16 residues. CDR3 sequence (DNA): TGTGCCAGCAGCCCCGCCGGACAGGGGTTCGGTCAGCCCCAGCATTTT. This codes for CASSPAGQGFGQPQHF.

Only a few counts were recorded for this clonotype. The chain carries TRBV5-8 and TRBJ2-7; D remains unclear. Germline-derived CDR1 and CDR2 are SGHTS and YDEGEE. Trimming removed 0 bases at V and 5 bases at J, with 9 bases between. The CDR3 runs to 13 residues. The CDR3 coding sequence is TGTGCCAGCAGCTTGGGTAGGGCCCACGAGCAGTACTTC. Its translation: CASSLGRAHEQYF.

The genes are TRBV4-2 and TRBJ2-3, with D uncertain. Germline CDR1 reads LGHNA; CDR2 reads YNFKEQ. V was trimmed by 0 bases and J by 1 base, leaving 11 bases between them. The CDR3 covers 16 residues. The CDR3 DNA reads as TGTGCCAGCAGCCAAGATTCTTCCCAGGGCACAGATACGCAGTATTTT. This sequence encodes CASSQDSSQGTDTQYF.

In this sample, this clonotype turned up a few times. The CDR3 DNA reads as TGCGCCAGCAGCTTGGCCTGGCGGACGGTCTCCTACGAGCAGTACTTC. It is translated as CASSLAWRTVSYEQYF. The chain carries TRBV5-1 and TRBJ2-7; D gene ambiguous. This CDR3 has 16 residues. Germline CDR1 SGHRS, CDR2 YFSETQ. V shed 0 bases and J shed 0 bases, with 13 bases lying between them. Filled out from reference TRBV5-1 and TRBJ2-7, the complete variable domain reads KAGVTQTPRYLIKTRGQQVTLSCSPISGHRSVSWYQQTPGQGLQFLFEYFSETQRNKGNFPGRFSGRQFSNSRSEMNVSTLELGDSALYLCASSLAWRTVSYEQYFGPGTRLTVT.

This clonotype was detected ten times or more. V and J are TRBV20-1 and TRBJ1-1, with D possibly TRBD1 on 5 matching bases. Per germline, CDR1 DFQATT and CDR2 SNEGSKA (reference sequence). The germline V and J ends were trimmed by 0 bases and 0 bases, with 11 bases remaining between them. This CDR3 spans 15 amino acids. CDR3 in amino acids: CSARDSGTVNTEAFF. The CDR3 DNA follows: TGCAGTGCTAGAGATTCCGGGACCGTGAACACTGAAGCTTTCTTT.

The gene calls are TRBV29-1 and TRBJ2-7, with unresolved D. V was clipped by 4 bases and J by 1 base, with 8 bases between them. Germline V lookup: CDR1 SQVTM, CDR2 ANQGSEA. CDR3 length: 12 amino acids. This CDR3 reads CSVGKESYEQYF. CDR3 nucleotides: TGCAGCGTTGGAAAAGAATCCTACGAGCAGTACTTC.

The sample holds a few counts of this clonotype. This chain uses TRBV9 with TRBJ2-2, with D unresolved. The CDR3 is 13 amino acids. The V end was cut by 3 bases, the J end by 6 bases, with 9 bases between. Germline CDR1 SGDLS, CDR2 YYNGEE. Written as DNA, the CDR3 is TGTGCCAGCAGCGCCGCCACCCCCGGGGAGCTGTTTTTT. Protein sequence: CASSAATPGELFF.

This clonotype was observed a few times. This chain's CDR3 is CASSARLAGVSNEQFF. The CDR3 bases are TGTGCCAGCAGCGCCCGACTAGCGGGAGTTTCTAATGAGCAGTTCTTC. The rearrangement uses TRBV7-8 and TRBJ2-1, with 12 nucleotides matching TRBD2. This CDR3 contains 16 residues. Trimming at V came to 5 bases and at J to 7 bases, leaving 9 bases not matched to a gene. Germline V gene data show CDR1 as SGHVS and CDR2 as FQNEAQ.

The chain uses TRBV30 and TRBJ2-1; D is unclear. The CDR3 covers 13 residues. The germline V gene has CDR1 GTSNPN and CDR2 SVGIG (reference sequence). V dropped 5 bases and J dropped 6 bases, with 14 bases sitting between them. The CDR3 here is CAWAPFVINEQFF. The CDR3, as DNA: TGTGCCTGGGCCCCATTCGTCATCAATGAGCAGTTCTTC.

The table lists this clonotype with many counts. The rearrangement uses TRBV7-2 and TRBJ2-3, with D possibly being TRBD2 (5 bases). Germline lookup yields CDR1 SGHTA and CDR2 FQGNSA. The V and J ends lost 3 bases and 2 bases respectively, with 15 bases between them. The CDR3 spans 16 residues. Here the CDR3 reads CASSLLPRLLTDTQYF. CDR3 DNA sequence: TGTGCCAGCAGCTTGTTGCCCCGACTACTCACAGATACGCAGTATTTT.

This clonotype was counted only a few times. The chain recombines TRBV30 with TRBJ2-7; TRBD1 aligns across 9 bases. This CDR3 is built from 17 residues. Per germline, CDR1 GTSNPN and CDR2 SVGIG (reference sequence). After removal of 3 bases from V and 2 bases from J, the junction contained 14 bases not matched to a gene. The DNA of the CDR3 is TGTGCCTGGAGGAAAGATACAGGGACAGGGCTTACCTACGAGCAGTACTTC. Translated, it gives CAWRKDTGTGLTYEQYF.